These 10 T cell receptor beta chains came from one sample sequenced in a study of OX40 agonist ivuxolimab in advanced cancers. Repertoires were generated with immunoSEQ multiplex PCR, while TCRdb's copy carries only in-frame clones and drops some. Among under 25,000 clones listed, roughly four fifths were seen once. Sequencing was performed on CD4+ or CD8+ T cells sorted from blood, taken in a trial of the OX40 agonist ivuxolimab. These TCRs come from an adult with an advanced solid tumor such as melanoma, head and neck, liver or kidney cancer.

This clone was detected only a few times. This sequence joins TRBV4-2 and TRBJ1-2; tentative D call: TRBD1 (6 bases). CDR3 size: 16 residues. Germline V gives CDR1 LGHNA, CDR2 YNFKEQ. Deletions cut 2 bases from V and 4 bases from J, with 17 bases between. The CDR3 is CASSQKSGQTVYGYTF. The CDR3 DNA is TGTGCCAGCAGCCAAAAAAGTGGACAGACCGTCTATGGCTACACCTTC.

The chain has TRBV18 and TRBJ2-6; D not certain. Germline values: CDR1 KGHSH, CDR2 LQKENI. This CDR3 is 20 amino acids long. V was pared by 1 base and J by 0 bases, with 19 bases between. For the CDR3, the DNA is TGTGCCAGCTCACCACGAGGTTTGGCAGGAAGAGACTCTGGGGCCAACGTCCTGACTTTC. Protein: CASSPRGLAGRDSGANVLTF.

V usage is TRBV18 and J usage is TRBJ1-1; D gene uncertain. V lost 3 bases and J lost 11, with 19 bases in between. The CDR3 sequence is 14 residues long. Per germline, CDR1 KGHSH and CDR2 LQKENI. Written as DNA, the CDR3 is TGTGCCAGCTCACCTCAAGATATAGTAGAAGGGGCTTTCTTT. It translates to CASSPQDIVEGAFF. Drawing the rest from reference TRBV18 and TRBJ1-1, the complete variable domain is NAGVMQNPRHLVRRRGQEARLRCSPMKGHSHVYWYRQLPEEGLKFMVYLQKENIIDESGMPKERFSAEFPKEGPSILRIQQVVRGDSAAYFCASSPQDIVEGAFFGQGTRLTVV.

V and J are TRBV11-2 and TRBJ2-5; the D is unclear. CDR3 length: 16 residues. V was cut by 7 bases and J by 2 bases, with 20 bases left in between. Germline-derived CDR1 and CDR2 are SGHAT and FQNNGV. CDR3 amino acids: CASNLGLRGVQETQYF. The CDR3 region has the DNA TGTGCCAGCAACCTGGGTCTACGCGGAGTACAAGAGACCCAGTACTTC.

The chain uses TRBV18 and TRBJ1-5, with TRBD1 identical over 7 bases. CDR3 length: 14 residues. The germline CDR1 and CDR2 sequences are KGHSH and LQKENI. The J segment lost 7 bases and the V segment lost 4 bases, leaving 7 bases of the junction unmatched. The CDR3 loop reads CASSLKGGEQPQHF. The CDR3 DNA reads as TGTGCCAGCTCACTAAAAGGGGGCGAGCAGCCCCAGCATTTT.

The CDR3 nucleotides read TGTGCCAGTAGTCCCATCCGGGGGAATTCACCCCTCCACTTT. Protein sequence: CASSPIRGNSPLHF. The chain employs TRBV19 and TRBJ1-6; perhaps TRBD1 as D (5 bases). Per the germline V gene, CDR1 is LNHDA and CDR2 is SQIVND (reference sequence). The CDR3 has 14 amino acids. Trimming took 5 bases from V and 7 from J, leaving 12 bases between them. Full variable domain (rest looked up from reference TRBV19 and TRBJ1-6): DGGITQSPKYLFRKEGQNVTLSCEQNLNHDAMYWYRQDPGQGLRLIYYSQIVNDFQKGDIAEGYSVSREKKESFPLTVTSAQKNPTAFYLCASSPIRGNSPLHFGNGTRLTVT.

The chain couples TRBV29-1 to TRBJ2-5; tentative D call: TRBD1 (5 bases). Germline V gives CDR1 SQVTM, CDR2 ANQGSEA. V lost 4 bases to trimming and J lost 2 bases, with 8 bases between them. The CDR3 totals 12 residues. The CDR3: CSVARGQETQYF. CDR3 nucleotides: TGCAGCGTTGCTAGGGGACAAGAGACCCAGTACTTC.

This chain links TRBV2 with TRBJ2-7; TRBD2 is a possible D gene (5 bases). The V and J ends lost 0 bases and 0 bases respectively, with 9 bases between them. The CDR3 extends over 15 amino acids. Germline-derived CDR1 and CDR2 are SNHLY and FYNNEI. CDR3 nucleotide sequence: TGTGCCAGCAGTGAAGCATGGAGGAGCTCCTACGAGCAGTACTTC. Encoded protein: CASSEAWRSSYEQYF.

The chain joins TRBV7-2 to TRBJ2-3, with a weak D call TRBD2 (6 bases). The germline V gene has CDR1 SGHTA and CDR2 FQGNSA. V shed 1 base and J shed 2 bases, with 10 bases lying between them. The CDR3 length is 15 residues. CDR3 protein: CASSLVRDFTDTQYF. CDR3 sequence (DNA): TGTGCCAGCAGCTTAGTCCGGGACTTCACAGATACGCAGTATTTT. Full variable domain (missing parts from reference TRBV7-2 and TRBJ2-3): GAGVSQSPSNKVTEKGKDVELRCDPISGHTALYWYRQSLGQGLEFLIYFQGNSAPDKSGLPSDRFSAERTGGSVSTLTIQRTQQEDSAVYLCASSLVRDFTDTQYFGPGTRLTVL.

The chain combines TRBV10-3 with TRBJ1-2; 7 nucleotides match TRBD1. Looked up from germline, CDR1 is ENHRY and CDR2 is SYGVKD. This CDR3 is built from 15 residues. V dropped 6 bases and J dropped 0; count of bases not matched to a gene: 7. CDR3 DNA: TGTGCCATCAGACTCCAACAGGGGCCTAACTATGGCTACACCTTC. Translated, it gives CAIRLQQGPNYGYTF.